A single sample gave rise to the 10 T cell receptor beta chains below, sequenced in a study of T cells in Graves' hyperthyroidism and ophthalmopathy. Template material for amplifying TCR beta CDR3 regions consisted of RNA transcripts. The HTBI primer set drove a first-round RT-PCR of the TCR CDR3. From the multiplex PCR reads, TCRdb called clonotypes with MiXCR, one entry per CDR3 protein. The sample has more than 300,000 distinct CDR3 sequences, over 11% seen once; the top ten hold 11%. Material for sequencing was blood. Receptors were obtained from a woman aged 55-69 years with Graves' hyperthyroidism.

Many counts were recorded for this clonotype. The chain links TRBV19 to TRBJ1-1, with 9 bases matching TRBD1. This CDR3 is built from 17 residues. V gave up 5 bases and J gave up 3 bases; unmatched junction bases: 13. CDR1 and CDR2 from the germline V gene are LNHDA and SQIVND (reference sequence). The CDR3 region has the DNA TGTGCCAGTAGTCTTGGGACAGGGTTCCTTGGAGACACTGAAGCTTTCTTT. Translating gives CASSLGTGFLGDTEAFF. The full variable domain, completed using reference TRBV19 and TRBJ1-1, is DGGITQSPKYLFRKEGQNVTLSCEQNLNHDAMYWYRQDPGQGLRLIYYSQIVNDFQKGDIAEGYSVSREKKESFPLTVTSAQKNPTAFYLCASSLGTGFLGDTEAFFGQGTRLTVV.

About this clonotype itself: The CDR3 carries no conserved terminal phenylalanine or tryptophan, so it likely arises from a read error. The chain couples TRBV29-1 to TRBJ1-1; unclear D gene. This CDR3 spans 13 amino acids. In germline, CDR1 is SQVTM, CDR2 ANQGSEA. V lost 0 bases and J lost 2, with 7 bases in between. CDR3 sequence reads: CSVEEGFNTEAFS. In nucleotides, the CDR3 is TGCAGCGTTGAAGAAGGGTTTAACACTGAAGCTTTCTCT.

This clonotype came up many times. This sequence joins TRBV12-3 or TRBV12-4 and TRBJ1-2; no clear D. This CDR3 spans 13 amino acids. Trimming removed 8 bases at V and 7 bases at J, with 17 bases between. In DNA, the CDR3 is TGTGCCAGCCTTGGGGTGGATCGCGGTGGCTACACCTTC. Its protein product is CASLGVDRGGYTF.

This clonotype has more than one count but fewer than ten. CDR3 residues: CASMDSYYGYTF. CDR3 nucleotide sequence: TGTGCCAGCATGGACTCGTACTATGGCTACACCTTC. The rearrangement uses TRBV25-1 and TRBJ1-2, with D uncertain. Germline V gene data show CDR1 as MGHDK and CDR2 as SYGVNS. CDR3 length equals 12 residues. Trimming cost V 7 bases and J 3 bases, with 9 bases left between them.

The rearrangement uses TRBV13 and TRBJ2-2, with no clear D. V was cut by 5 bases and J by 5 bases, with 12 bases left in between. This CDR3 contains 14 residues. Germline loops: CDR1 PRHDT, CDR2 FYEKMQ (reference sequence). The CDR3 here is CASSPGPGTGELFF. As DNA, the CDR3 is TGTGCCAGCAGCCCCGGCCCTGGGACCGGGGAGCTGTTTTTT.

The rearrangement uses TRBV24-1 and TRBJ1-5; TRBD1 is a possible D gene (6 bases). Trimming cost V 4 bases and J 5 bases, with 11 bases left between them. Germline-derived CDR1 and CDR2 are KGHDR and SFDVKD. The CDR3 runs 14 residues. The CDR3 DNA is TGTGCCACCAGTGAGCACAGGGCGGATCAGCCCCAGCATTTT. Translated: CATSEHRADQPQHF.

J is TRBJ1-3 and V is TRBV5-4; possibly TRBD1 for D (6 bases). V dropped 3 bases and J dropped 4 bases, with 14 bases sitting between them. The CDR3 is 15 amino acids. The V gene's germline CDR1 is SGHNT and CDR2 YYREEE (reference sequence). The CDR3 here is CASSYGTITGNTIYF. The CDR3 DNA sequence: TGTGCCAGCAGCTACGGGACAATTACCGGAAACACCATATATTTT.

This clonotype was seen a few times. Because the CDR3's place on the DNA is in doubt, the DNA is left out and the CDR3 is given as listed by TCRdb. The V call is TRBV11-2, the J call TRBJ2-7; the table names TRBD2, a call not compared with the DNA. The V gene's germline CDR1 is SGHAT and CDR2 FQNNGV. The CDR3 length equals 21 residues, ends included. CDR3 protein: CASSFYICSATLAGGPYEQYF.

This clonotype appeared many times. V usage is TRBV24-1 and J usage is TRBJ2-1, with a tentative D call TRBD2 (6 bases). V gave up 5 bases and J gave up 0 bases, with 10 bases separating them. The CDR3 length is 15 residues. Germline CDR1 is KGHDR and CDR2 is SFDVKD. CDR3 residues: CATSVTTSSYNEQFF. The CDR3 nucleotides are TGTGCCACCAGTGTTACGACTAGCTCCTACAATGAGCAGTTCTTC.

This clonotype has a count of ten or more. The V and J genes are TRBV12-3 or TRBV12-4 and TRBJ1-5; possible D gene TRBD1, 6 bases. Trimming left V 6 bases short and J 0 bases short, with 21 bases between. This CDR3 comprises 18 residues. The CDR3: CASSSGTPKHFSNQPQHF. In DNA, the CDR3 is TGTGCCAGCAGCTCCGGGACACCGAAACATTTTAGCAATCAGCCCCAGCATTTT.